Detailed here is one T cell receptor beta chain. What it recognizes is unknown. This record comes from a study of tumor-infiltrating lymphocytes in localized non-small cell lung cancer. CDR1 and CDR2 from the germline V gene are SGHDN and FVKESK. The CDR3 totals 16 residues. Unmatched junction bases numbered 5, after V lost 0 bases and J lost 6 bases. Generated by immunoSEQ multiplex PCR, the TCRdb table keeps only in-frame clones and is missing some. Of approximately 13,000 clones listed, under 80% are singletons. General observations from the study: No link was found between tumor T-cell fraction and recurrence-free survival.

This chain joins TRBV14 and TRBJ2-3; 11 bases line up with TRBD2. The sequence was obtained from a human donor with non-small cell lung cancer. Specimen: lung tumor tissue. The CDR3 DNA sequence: TGTGCCAGCAGCCAAGACACTAGCGGGAGTGGGGATACGCAGTATTTT. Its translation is CASSQDTSGSGDTQYF.